Below, 29 T cell receptor beta chains from the same sample are listed, as sequenced in a study of PD-1 blockade in classical Hodgkin lymphoma. Brentuximab vedotin exposure varied, and every patient relapsed after autologous stem cell transplantation. The data were produced by immunoSEQ multiplex PCR, yet TCRdb's version contains in-frame clones alone and is incomplete. The sample holds approximately 160,000 clones, 78% seen once. Sample: peripheral blood mononuclear cells (PBMCs), taken before the second cycle of nivolumab. Source of these receptors: a human donor with classical Hodgkin lymphoma.

For this clone: Other DNA sequences from this sample encode an identical CDR3 as well. This sequence joins TRBV29-1 and TRBJ1-1, with TRBD1 matching over 7 bases. Trimming removed 6 bases from V and 1 base from J; junction bases left unmatched: 2. CDR1 and CDR2 (germline): SQVTM, ANQGSEA. The CDR3 totals 12 residues. The CDR3 region is CSVRTGNTEAFF. In DNA, the CDR3 is TGCAGCGTCCGGACAGGGAACACTGAAGCTTTCTTT. The full variable domain, in which reference TRBV29-1 and TRBJ1-1 provide the parts outside the CDR3, is SAVISQKPSRDICQRGTSLTIQCQVDSQVTMMFWYRQQPGQSLTLIATANQGSEATYESGFVIDKFPISRPNLTFSTLTVSNMSPEDSSIYLCSVRTGNTEAFFGQGTRLTVV.

The J gene is TRBJ2-1, the V gene TRBV5-4; D possibly matches TRBD1 or TRBD2 (5 bases each). CDR1 is SGHNT and CDR2 is YYREEE in the germline V gene (reference sequence). The CDR3 consists of 13 residues. V lost 1 base and J lost 16, with 18 bases in between. CDR3 DNA: TGTGCCAGCAGCTTGATCGGGACGGTTGATTCCTTCTTC. This encodes CASSLIGTVDSFF.

The chain recombines TRBV19 with TRBJ2-1; 7 nucleotides line up with TRBD2. Germline CDR1 LNHDA, CDR2 SQIVND (reference sequence). Losses at the gene ends were 0 bases for V and 6 bases for J; bases not matched to a gene: 14. The CDR3 contains 18 residues. The CDR3 coding sequence is TGTGCCAGTAGTATAGATCCCCCGAGGGGAGGGCCCTTCAATGAGCAGTTCTTC. This codes for CASSIDPPRGGPFNEQFF.

V is TRBV11-2 and J is TRBJ2-2; D unclear. Per the germline V gene, CDR1 is SGHAT and CDR2 is FQNNGV. The CDR3 has 12 amino acids. V gave up 1 base and J gave up 7 bases, with 4 bases separating them. The CDR3 spells CASSLVVGELFF. DNA for the CDR3: TGTGCCAGCAGCTTAGTAGTCGGGGAGCTGTTTTTT.

This chain links TRBV7-2 with TRBJ1-5; no firm D call. CDR3 length: 15 residues. From germline, CDR1 is SGHTA and CDR2 FQGNSA. The V end lost 1 base, the J end lost 2 bases, and 9 bases lay between the germline ends. The CDR3 DNA is TGTGCCAGCAGCTTAGAAGGAAGAGGCAATCAGCCCCAGCATTTT. Amino acids: CASSLEGRGNQPQHF.

CDR3 sequence: CASSASTSTDTQYF. CDR3 coding DNA: TGTGCCAGCAGCGCCAGTACTAGCACAGATACGCAGTATTTT. The J gene is TRBJ2-3, the V gene TRBV4-2; the D is unclear. V dropped 5 bases and J dropped 0 bases, with 9 bases sitting between them. Looked up from germline, CDR1 is LGHNA and CDR2 is YNFKEQ. This CDR3 contains 14 residues.

This chain uses TRBV5-1 with TRBJ1-2, with 8 nucleotides matching TRBD1. The CDR3 has 15 residues. The germline V gene has CDR1 SGHRS and CDR2 YFSETQ. V lost 4 bases to trimming and J lost 2 bases; unmatched junction nucleotides: 7. CDR3 bases: TGCGCCAGCAGCCCGGGACAGGCCCGCAACTATGGCTACACCTTC. The encoded protein is CASSPGQARNYGYTF.

The CDR3 spells CASSQGLAGSEAQHF. For the CDR3, the DNA is TGCGCCAGCAGCCAAGGCCTGGCAGGGTCAGAGGCCCAGCATTTT. The chain couples TRBV4-1 to TRBJ1-5; a weak D match, TRBD1 (5 bases). CDR1 and CDR2 (germline): MGHRA, YSYEKL. V dropped 1 base and J dropped 11 bases, with 18 bases sitting between them. The CDR3 runs 15 residues.

V and J are TRBV4-2 and TRBJ1-2; maybe TRBD1 (5 bases). Germline V CDR1 and CDR2: LGHNA, YNFKEQ. Trimming took off 1 base at V and 6 bases at J, with 9 bases between the two ends. CDR3 length: 13 residues. The CDR3: CASSQAQGNGYTF. The CDR3 nucleotides read TGTGCCAGCAGCCAAGCTCAGGGAAATGGCTACACCTTC.

The rearrangement joins TRBV4-1 to TRBJ1-2; D is undetermined. With 0 bases removed from V and 0 bases from J, the gap between germline ends came to 8 bases. Germline CDR1 and CDR2: MGHRA and YSYEKL. The CDR3 is made up of 15 amino acids. This CDR3 is CASSQEWQANYGYTF. CDR3 nucleotide sequence: TGCGCCAGCAGCCAAGAGTGGCAGGCTAACTATGGCTACACCTTC.

The rearrangement links TRBV20-1 to TRBJ2-7; D may be TRBD2 (6 bases). With 7 bases removed from V and 4 bases from J, the gap between germline ends came to 11 bases. CDR3 length: 11 amino acids. Germline CDR1 is DFQATT and CDR2 is SNEGSKA (reference sequence). CDR3 coding DNA: TGCAGTGTCGGGAGAGTTTACGAGCAGTACTTC. The encoded protein is CSVGRVYEQYF.

The rearrangement uses TRBV5-4 and TRBJ2-5, with D maybe TRBD1 (6 bases). The V end was cut by 3 bases, the J end by 5 bases, with 17 bases between. Germline CDR1 is SGHNT and CDR2 is YYREEE (reference sequence). The CDR3 spans 15 residues. Here the CDR3 DNA reads TGTGCCAGCAGCTCTCCAGGAACAGGGTGGGAGACCCAGTACTTC. This translates into CASSSPGTGWETQYF.

This chain uses TRBV11-2 with TRBJ2-7; 8 bases align to TRBD1. The germline CDR1 and CDR2 sequences are SGHAT and FQNNGV. V lost 9 bases and J lost 3; bases outside the gene matches: 7. This CDR3 spans 13 amino acids. CDR3 in amino acids: CASSGTGYYEQYF. CDR3 nucleotide sequence: TGTGCCAGTTCCGGGACAGGCTACTACGAGCAGTACTTC. The whole variable domain, filled in from reference TRBV11-2 and TRBJ2-7, reads EAGVAQSPRYKIIEKRQSVAFWCNPISGHATLYWYQQILGQGPKLLIQFQNNGVVDDSQLPKDRFSAERLKGVDSTLKIQPAKLEDSAVYLCASSGTGYYEQYFGPGTRLTVT.

V gene TRBV9 combines with J gene TRBJ2-7; maybe TRBD1 (6 bases). The CDR3 has 15 residues. The germline CDR1 and CDR2 sequences are SGDLS and YYNGEE. V was pared by 0 bases and J by 2 bases, with 12 bases between. CDR3 protein: CASSVGAGDPYEQYF. In DNA form, the CDR3 reads TGTGCCAGCAGCGTAGGGGCAGGGGATCCCTACGAGCAGTACTTC.

The chain recombines TRBV14 with TRBJ2-5; weak D call: TRBD2 (6 bases). Trimming removed 1 base at V and 0 bases at J, with 18 bases between. The CDR3 consists of 18 residues. Per germline, CDR1 SGHDN and CDR2 FVKESK. This CDR3 is CASSQGSGMPRHQETQYF. The DNA for the CDR3 is TGTGCCAGCAGCCAAGGTAGCGGAATGCCCCGGCACCAAGAGACCCAGTACTTC.

In regard to this clone: An end of the junction differs from the germline gene, which may be a read error. The V gene is TRBV7-7, the J gene TRBJ2-1, with 8 bases aligning to TRBD2. CDR3 length equals 18 residues. The V gene's germline CDR1 is SSHAT and CDR2 FNYEAQ (reference sequence). This CDR3 is CASSLSGGGLSSYNEQFF. CDR3 DNA: TGTGCTAGCAGCCTCTCGGGCGGGGGGTTAAGCTCCTACAATGAGCAGTTCTTC.

The CDR3 protein is CASSSRGRTDTQYF. CDR3 nucleotides: TGTGCCAGCAGTTCGCGCGGCCGCACAGATACGCAGTATTTT. The chain links TRBV6-5 to TRBJ2-3; D is undetermined. The CDR3 has 14 amino acids. Per germline, CDR1 MNHEY and CDR2 SVGAGI. The V end lost 4 bases, the J end lost 1 base, and 9 bases lay between the germline ends.

This rearrangement joins TRBV5-1 to TRBJ2-5; no clear D gene. The germline CDR1 and CDR2 sequences are SGHRS and YFSETQ. CDR3 length: 14 residues. V lost 5 bases to trimming and J lost 1 base, with 12 bases between them. CDR3 nucleotide sequence: TGCGCCAGCAGAGCAGGAGCGAGCCAAGAGACCCAGTACTTC. Its protein product is CASRAGASQETQYF.

The CDR3 reads CASSLQTSGETQYF. CDR3 sequence (DNA): TGTGCCAGCAGCCTACAGACTAGCGGTGAGACCCAGTACTTC. This chain links TRBV9 with TRBJ2-5; 9 bases are a match to TRBD2. This CDR3 contains 14 residues. V lost 4 bases and J lost 5; bases outside the gene matches: 6. Germline lookup yields CDR1 SGDLS and CDR2 YYNGEE.

CDR3 sequence (DNA): TGTGCCAGCAGCTTATTTGGCGGGAGGGTCGAGGAGACCCAGTACTTC. Translating it yields CASSLFGGRVEETQYF. V usage is TRBV7-3 and J usage is TRBJ2-5; TRBD2 matches 9 bases. This CDR3 contains 16 residues. Per the germline V gene, CDR1 is SGHTA and CDR2 is FQGTGA. V was pared by 2 bases and J by 5 bases, with 9 bases of the junction left unmatched.

The V call is TRBV7-2, the J call TRBJ2-1; possibly TRBD1 for D (6 bases). Germline V gene sequence: CDR1 SGHTA, CDR2 FQGNSA. The V end lost 1 base, the J end lost 8 bases, and 12 bases lay between the germline ends. CDR3 length equals 14 residues. The CDR3 protein is CASSLDRGHDEQFF. Written as DNA, the CDR3 is TGTGCCAGCAGCTTAGACCGGGGACATGATGAGCAGTTCTTC.

The chain links TRBV30 to TRBJ2-1, with no clear D. The CDR3 consists of 14 residues. Germline CDR1 and CDR2: GTSNPN and SVGIG (reference sequence). The ends were cut back, 7 bases at V and 4 bases at J, with 17 bases in the middle. Written as DNA, the CDR3 is TGTGCCTTTCAGTTAGATACGATGTACAATGAGCAGTTCTTC. Its protein is CAFQLDTMYNEQFF.

This CDR3 reads CASSFGTVANQETQYF. The CDR3 region has the DNA TGTGCCAGCAGCTTCGGGACAGTTGCGAACCAAGAGACCCAGTACTTC. The chain employs TRBV7-9 and TRBJ2-5; TRBD1 matches at 7 bases. Germline V gene sequence: CDR1 SEHNR, CDR2 FQNEAQ (reference sequence). The CDR3 spans 16 residues. The trim removed 3 bases at V and 0 bases at J, leaving 7 bases unmatched.

CDR3 loop: CAISEREGTYNQPQHF. The CDR3 DNA reads as TGTGCCATCAGTGAACGGGAAGGGACCTACAATCAGCCCCAGCATTTT. J is TRBJ1-5 and V is TRBV10-3, with a possible D match to TRBD1 (5 bases). The germline gives CDR1 ENHRY, CDR2 SYGVKD. This CDR3 is built from 16 residues. V was trimmed by 3 bases and J by 3 bases, leaving 15 bases between them.

The table lists this clone with many counts. The V call is TRBV19, the J call TRBJ2-7, with D unclear. Trimming took 3 bases from V and 0 from J, leaving 9 bases between them. The CDR3 covers 14 residues. CDR1 is LNHDA, CDR2 SQIVND, per germline (reference sequence). The CDR3 sequence is CASSINSNSYEQYF. CDR3 DNA: TGTGCCAGTAGTATCAACAGCAACTCCTACGAGCAGTACTTC.

This clone was seen a few times. This sequence joins TRBV4-3 and TRBJ2-1; tentatively, D is TRBD1 or TRBD2 (5 bases each). The CDR3 has 12 residues. V lost 3 bases to trimming and J lost 8 bases, with 8 bases between them. Germline values: CDR1 LGHNA, CDR2 YSLEER. The CDR3 sequence is CASSHGAHEQFF. The CDR3 DNA reads TGCGCCAGCAGCCACGGGGCCCATGAGCAGTTCTTC.

The chain employs TRBV7-9 and TRBJ2-7; 9 bases align to TRBD1. CDR1 and CDR2 from the germline V gene are SEHNR and FQNEAQ (reference sequence). V lost 4 bases to trimming and J lost 2 bases; unmatched junction nucleotides: 3. The CDR3 length is 14 residues. CDR3 residues: CASSSQGAAYEQYF. DNA for the CDR3: TGTGCCAGCAGCTCACAGGGGGCGGCCTACGAGCAGTACTTC. Full variable domain (rest looked up from reference TRBV7-9 and TRBJ2-7): DTGVSQNPRHKITKRGQNVTFRCDPISEHNRLYWYRQTLGQGPEFLTYFQNEAQLEKSRLLSDRFSAERPKGSFSTLEIQRTEQGDSAMYLCASSSQGAAYEQYFGPGTRLTVT.

The genes are TRBV10-3 and TRBJ1-5, with D possibly being TRBD1 (6 bases). This CDR3 is built from 15 residues. The germline V gene encodes CDR1 ENHRY and CDR2 SYGVKD. Trimming stripped 5 bases from V and 0 bases from J, with 11 bases between. CDR3 region: CAISKAGDSNQPQHF. CDR3 nucleotide sequence: TGTGCCATCAGTAAGGCAGGGGATAGCAATCAGCCCCAGCATTTT.

The rearrangement uses TRBV5-1 and TRBJ2-3; 14 positions match TRBD2. From germline, CDR1 is SGHRS and CDR2 YFSETQ. V lost 5 bases to trimming and J lost 4 bases; unmatched junction nucleotides: 9. CDR3 size: 17 residues. This chain's CDR3 is CASSIIGLAGGSDTQYF. Here the CDR3 DNA reads TGCGCCAGCAGTATCATAGGACTAGCGGGAGGTTCAGATACGCAGTATTTT.